These 14 T cell receptor beta chains came from one sample sequenced in a study of blood T cell repertoires in COVID-19. The protocol was immunoSEQ multiplex PCR, while the TCRdb copy is restricted to in-frame clones and leaves out a portion. The profile covers about 300,000 clones, with 85% appearing a single time and 2% to 3% taken by the ten largest. Sequencing was done on a sample of PBMCs or T cells enriched from blood (not recorded which). All receptors come from a woman between 45 and 65 years old who had recovered from COVID-19.

The V gene is TRBV29-1, the J gene TRBJ1-1, with D tentatively TRBD1 (5 bases). Germline assignment: CDR1 SQVTM and CDR2 ANQGSEA. The V and J ends lost 0 bases and 8 bases respectively, with 13 bases between them. The CDR3 runs to 13 residues. CDR3 amino acids: CSVEDLWGREAFF. The CDR3 region has the DNA TGCAGCGTTGAAGATTTATGGGGCAGGGAAGCTTTCTTT.

CDR3: CASSQGTGTGNTIYF. CDR3 DNA: TGTGCCAGCAGCCAAGGGACAGGGACAGGAAACACCATATATTTT. The chain recombines TRBV3-1 (or the pseudogene TRBV3-2) with TRBJ1-3, with 8 positions matching TRBD1. Germline CDR1 LGHDT, CDR2 YNNKEL (reference sequence). This CDR3 region has 15 residues. J was trimmed by 4 bases and V by 1 base; bases with no gene match: 3.

The CDR3 nucleotides read TGTGCCAGCAGCACTAGCGGGGGGCTGGGTGAGCAGTTCTTC. Protein: CASSTSGGLGEQFF. The chain is built from TRBV7-3 and TRBJ2-1; TRBD2 matches 12 bases. Germline assignment: CDR1 SGHTA and CDR2 FQGTGA. CDR3 size: 14 residues. V dropped 5 bases and J dropped 9; count of bases not matched to a gene: 5. The variable domain in full, completed from reference TRBV7-3 and TRBJ2-1, reads GAGVSQTPSNKVTEKGKYVELRCDPISGHTALYWYRQSLGQGPEFLIYFQGTGAADDSGLPNDRFFAVRPEGSVSTLKIQRTERGDSAVYLCASSTSGGLGEQFFGPGTRLTVL.

The chain is built from TRBV18 and TRBJ1-6; D possibly corresponds to TRBD1 (5 bases). Looked up from germline, CDR1 is KGHSH and CDR2 is LQKENI. Trimming stripped 5 bases from V and 3 bases from J, with 14 bases between. This CDR3 comprises 16 residues. The DNA of the CDR3 is TGTGCCAGCTCAAGGACGGGAGGGGACTATAATTCACCCCTCCACTTT. It is translated as CASSRTGGDYNSPLHF.

In its sample, this clone was seen once. J is TRBJ2-5 and V is TRBV5-5; D unresolved. V shed 6 bases and J shed 5 bases, with 11 bases lying between them. This CDR3 is 12 amino acids long. Germline V gives CDR1 SGHKS, CDR2 YYEKEE (reference sequence). The CDR3 sequence: CASTQFEETQYF. The CDR3 DNA reads TGTGCCAGCACCCAATTTGAGGAGACCCAGTACTTC.

J is TRBJ1-5 and V is TRBV19; no reliable D call. With 4 bases removed from V and 2 bases from J, the gap between germline ends came to 9 bases. CDR1 is LNHDA, CDR2 SQIVND, per germline (reference sequence). The CDR3 is made up of 14 amino acids. The CDR3 protein is CASSSFPGNQPQHF. The CDR3, as DNA: TGTGCCAGTAGTAGTTTTCCGGGCAATCAGCCCCAGCATTTT. Filled out from reference TRBV19 and TRBJ1-5, the complete variable domain reads DGGITQSPKYLFRKEGQNVTLSCEQNLNHDAMYWYRQDPGQGLRLIYYSQIVNDFQKGDIAEGYSVSREKKESFPLTVTSAQKNPTAFYLCASSSFPGNQPQHFGDGTRLSIL.

To note about this clone: Other DNA sequences in this specimen translate into the identical CDR3. V usage is TRBV5-1 and J usage is TRBJ2-7; 9 bases line up with TRBD1. CDR1 SGHRS and CDR2 YFSETQ come from the germline V gene. CDR3 length: 14 residues. Trimming at V came to 3 bases and at J to 2 bases, leaving 3 bases not matched to a gene. The CDR3 loop reads CASSSRQGAYEQYF. The CDR3 region has the DNA TGCGCCAGCAGCTCAAGACAGGGGGCCTACGAGCAGTACTTC.

The chain combines TRBV7-2 with TRBJ2-7; the D gene is possibly TRBD2 (7 bases). This CDR3 has 15 amino acids. Trimming stripped 5 bases from V and 4 bases from J, with 18 bases between. Germline assignment: CDR1 SGHTA and CDR2 FQGNSA. The CDR3 DNA sequence: TGTGCCAGCAGCCCAATGGGAGGGGGGAATTACGAGCAGTACTTC. Its protein is CASSPMGGGNYEQYF.

The gene calls are TRBV28 and TRBJ2-3, with 8 positions matching TRBD2. V dropped 8 bases and J dropped 3; count of bases not matched to a gene: 10. Germline CDR1 is MDHEN and CDR2 is SYDVKM. The CDR3 runs 15 residues. CDR3 loop: CASCNGGAGTDTQYF. CDR3 DNA sequence: TGTGCCAGCTGCAACGGGGGGGCAGGAACAGATACGCAGTATTTT.

This clone was found a few times. The chain links TRBV23-1 to TRBJ2-1; TRBD2 agrees at 8 bases. TRBV23-1 is designated an ORF whose function remains uncertain. Losses at the gene ends were 0 bases for V and 0 bases for J; bases not matched to a gene: 10. The CDR3 sequence is 19 residues long. This CDR3 reads CASSQSLGRGGNSYNEQFF. CDR3 DNA sequence: TGCGCCAGCAGTCAATCGTTGGGACGGGGGGGGAACTCCTACAATGAGCAGTTCTTC.

The rearrangement links TRBV10-3 to TRBJ1-4; TRBD1 might be the D (6 bases). CDR3 size: 14 residues. The germline V gene encodes CDR1 ENHRY and CDR2 SYGVKD. Deletions cut 3 bases from V and 7 bases from J, with 12 bases between. CDR3 coding DNA: TGTGCCATCAGTGAAGGGGGAGGGGGTGAAAAACTGTTTTTT. Translation gives CAISEGGGGEKLFF.

The chain links TRBV18 to TRBJ1-3; D not resolved. The V and J ends lost 6 bases and 0 bases respectively, with 12 bases between them. CDR1 is KGHSH, CDR2 LQKENI, per germline. The length of the CDR3 is 15 residues. The CDR3 DNA is TGTGCCAGCTCTCTACGGGAATTCTCTGGAAACACCATATATTTT. This encodes CASSLREFSGNTIYF.

The chain couples TRBV7-3 to TRBJ2-2; 7 nucleotides agree with TRBD2. The CDR3 has 14 amino acids. The V and J ends lost 6 bases and 3 bases, in that order; junction bases with no gene match: 4. The germline V gene has CDR1 SGHTA and CDR2 FQGTGA. CDR3 bases: TGTGCCAGCAGTCAGGCGGGGGACACCGGGGAGCTGTTTTTT. Amino acid sequence: CASSQAGDTGELFF.

In this sample, this clone turned up a few times. This CDR3 is also generated by other DNA sequences in the sample. The CDR3 sequence: CASSDRDRGGYTF. CDR3 nucleotides: TGTGCCAGCAGTGACCGCGACAGGGGCGGCTACACCTTC. The chain uses TRBV6-1 and TRBJ1-2, with 8 bases that match TRBD1. Germline V gene lookup returns CDR1 MNHNS and CDR2 SASEGT. This CDR3 has 13 amino acids. V was clipped by 3 bases and J by 8 bases; unmatched bases: 5.